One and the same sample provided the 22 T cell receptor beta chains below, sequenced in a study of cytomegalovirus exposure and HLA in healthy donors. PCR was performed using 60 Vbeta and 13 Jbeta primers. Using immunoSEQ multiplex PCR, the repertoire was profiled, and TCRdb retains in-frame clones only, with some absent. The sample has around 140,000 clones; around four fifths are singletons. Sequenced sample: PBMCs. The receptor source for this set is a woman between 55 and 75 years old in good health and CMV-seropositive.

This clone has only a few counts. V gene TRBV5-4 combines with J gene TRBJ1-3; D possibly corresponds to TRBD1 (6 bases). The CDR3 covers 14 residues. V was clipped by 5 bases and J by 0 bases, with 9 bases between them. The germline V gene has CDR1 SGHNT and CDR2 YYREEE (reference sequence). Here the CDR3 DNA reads TGTGCCAGCAGACCGGACAGCTCTGGAAACACCATATATTTT. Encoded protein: CASRPDSSGNTIYF.

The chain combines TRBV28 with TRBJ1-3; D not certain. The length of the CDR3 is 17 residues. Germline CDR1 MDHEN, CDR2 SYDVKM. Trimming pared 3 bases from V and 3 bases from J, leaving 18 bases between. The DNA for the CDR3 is TGTGCCAGCAGTTTTTTACGGGGAGGCACCGATGGAAACACCATATATTTT. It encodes CASSFLRGGTDGNTIYF.

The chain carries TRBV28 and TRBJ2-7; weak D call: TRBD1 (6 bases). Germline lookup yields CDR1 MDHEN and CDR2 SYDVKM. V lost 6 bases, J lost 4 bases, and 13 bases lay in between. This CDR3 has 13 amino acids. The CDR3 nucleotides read TGTGCCAGCAGCCGGGACACTTTTTACGAGCAGTACTTC. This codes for CASSRDTFYEQYF.

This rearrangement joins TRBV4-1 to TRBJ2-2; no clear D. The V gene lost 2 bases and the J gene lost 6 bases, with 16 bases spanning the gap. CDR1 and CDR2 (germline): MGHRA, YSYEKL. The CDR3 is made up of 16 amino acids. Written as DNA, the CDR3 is TGCGCCAGCAGCCAATGGGTGCCGACTGACTCCGGGGAGCTGTTTTTT. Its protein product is CASSQWVPTDSGELFF.

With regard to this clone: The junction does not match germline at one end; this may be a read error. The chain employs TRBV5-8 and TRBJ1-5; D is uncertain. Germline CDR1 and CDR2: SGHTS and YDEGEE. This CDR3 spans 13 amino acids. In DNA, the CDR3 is TGTGCCAGCAGCCTCCCCAGGTCACCGCCCCGGCATTTT. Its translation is CASSLPRSPPRHF. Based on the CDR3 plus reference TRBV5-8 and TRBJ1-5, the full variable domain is EAGVTQSPTHLIKTRGQQATLRCSPISGHTSVYWYQQALGLGLQFLLWYDEGEERNRGNFPPRFSGRQFPNYSSELNVNALELEDSALYLCASSLPRSPPRHFGDGTRLSIL.

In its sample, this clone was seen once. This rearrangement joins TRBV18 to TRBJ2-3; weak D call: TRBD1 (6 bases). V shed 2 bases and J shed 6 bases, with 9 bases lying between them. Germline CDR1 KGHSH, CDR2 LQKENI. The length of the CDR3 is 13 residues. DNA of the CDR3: TGTGCCAGCTCACCAGGACAGCCCGATACGCAGTATTTT. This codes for CASSPGQPDTQYF.

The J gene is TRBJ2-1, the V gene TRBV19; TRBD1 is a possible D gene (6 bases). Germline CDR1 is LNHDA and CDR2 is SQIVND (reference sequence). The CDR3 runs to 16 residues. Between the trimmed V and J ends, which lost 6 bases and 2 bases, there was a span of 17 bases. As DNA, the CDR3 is TGTGCCAGTAGGGAAGGGGCAGGGGCCACCTACAATGAGCAGTTCTTC. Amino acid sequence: CASREGAGATYNEQFF. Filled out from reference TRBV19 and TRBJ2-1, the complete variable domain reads DGGITQSPKYLFRKEGQNVTLSCEQNLNHDAMYWYRQDPGQGLRLIYYSQIVNDFQKGDIAEGYSVSREKKESFPLTVTSAQKNPTAFYLCASREGAGATYNEQFFGPGTRLTVL.

This CDR3 reads CASSPSGRGLRNEQFF. Written as DNA, the CDR3 is TGTGCCAGTAGTCCTAGCGGGAGAGGGCTTCGCAATGAGCAGTTCTTC. This sequence joins TRBV19 and TRBJ2-1; TRBD2 agrees at 10 bases. CDR1 LNHDA and CDR2 SQIVND come from the germline V gene (reference sequence). J was trimmed by 6 bases and V by 5 bases; bases with no gene match: 10. This CDR3 contains 16 residues.

CDR3 sequence: CASSRGQGINQPQHF. The DNA for the CDR3 is TGTGCCAGCAGCAGGGGACAGGGGATCAATCAGCCCCAGCATTTT. The V call is TRBV5-4, the J call TRBJ1-5; 10 bases are a match to TRBD1. Germline lookup yields CDR1 SGHNT and CDR2 YYREEE (reference sequence). Losses at the gene ends were 4 bases for V and 3 bases for J; bases not matched to a gene: 4. The CDR3 length is 15 residues.

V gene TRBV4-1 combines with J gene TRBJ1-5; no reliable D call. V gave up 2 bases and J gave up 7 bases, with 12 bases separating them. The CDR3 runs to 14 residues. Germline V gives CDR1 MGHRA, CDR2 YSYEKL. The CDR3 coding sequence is TGCGCCAGCAGCCAACTCGGTGGGAGACAGCCCCAGCATTTT. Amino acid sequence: CASSQLGGRQPQHF.

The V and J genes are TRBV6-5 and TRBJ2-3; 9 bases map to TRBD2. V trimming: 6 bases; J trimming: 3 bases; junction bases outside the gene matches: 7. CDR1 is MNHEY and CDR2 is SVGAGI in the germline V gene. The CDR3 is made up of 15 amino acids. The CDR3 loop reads CASRSGTSSTDTQYF. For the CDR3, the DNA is TGTGCCAGCAGGTCCGGGACTAGCAGTACAGATACGCAGTATTTT.

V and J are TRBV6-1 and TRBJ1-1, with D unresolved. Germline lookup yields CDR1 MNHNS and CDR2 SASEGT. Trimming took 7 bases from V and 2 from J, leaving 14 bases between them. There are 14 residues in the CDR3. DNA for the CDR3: TGTGCCAGCATTAGGTCCGGGGTTAACACTGAAGCTTTCTTT. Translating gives CASIRSGVNTEAFF.

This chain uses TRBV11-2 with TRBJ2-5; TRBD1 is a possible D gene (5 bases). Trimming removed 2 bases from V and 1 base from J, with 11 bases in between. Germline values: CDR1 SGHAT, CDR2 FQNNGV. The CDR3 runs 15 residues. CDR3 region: CASSLPGHPQETQYF. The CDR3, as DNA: TGTGCCAGCAGCTTACCCGGACACCCCCAAGAGACCCAGTACTTC. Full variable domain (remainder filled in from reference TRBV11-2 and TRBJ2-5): EAGVAQSPRYKIIEKRQSVAFWCNPISGHATLYWYQQILGQGPKLLIQFQNNGVVDDSQLPKDRFSAERLKGVDSTLKIQPAKLEDSAVYLCASSLPGHPQETQYFGPGTRLLVL.

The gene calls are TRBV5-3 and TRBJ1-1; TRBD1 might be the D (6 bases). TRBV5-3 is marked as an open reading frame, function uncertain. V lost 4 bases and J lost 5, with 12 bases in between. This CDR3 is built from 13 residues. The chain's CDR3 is CARSQDRKTEAFF. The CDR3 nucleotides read TGTGCCAGAAGCCAGGACAGAAAGACTGAAGCTTTCTTT.

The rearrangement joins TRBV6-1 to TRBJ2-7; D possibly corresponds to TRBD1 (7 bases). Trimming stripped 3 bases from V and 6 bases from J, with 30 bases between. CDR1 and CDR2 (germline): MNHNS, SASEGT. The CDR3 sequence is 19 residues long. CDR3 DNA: TGTGCCAGCAGTGAGACCCAGGGGGGACTGGGAATACCCCTCTTCGAGCAGTACTTC. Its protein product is CASSETQGGLGIPLFEQYF.

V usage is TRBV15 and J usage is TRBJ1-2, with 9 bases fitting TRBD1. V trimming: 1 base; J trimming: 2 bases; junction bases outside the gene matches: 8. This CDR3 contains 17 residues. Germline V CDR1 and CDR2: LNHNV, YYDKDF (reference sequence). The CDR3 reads CATSRGSTGGWNYGYTF. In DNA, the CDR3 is TGTGCCACCAGCAGAGGGTCTACAGGGGGCTGGAACTATGGCTACACCTTC.

CDR3 protein: CASSPPRKQGNEQYF. CDR3 DNA sequence: TGTGCCAGCAGCCCCCCCCGGAAACAGGGGAACGAGCAGTACTTC. The chain carries TRBV7-9 and TRBJ2-7, with 7 bases lining up with TRBD1. Trimming at V came to 5 bases and at J to 5 bases, leaving 12 bases not matched to a gene. CDR1 and CDR2 from the germline V gene are SEHNR and FQNEAQ (reference sequence). This CDR3 region has 15 residues.

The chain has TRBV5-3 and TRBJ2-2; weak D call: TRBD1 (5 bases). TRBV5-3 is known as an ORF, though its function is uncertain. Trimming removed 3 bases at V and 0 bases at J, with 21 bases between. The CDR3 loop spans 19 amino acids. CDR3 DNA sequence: TGTGCCAGAAGCTCCCCAGGAGTTTCGACAGTCGCGAACACCGGGGAGCTGTTTTTT. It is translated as CARSSPGVSTVANTGELFF.

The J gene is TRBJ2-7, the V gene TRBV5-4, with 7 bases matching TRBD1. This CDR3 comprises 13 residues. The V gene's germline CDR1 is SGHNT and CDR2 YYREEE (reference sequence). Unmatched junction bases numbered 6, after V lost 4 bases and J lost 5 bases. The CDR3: CASSGRDSNEQYF. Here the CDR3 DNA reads TGTGCCAGCAGCGGCCGGGACAGCAACGAGCAGTACTTC. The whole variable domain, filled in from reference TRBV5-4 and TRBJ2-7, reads ETGVTQSPTHLIKTRGQQVTLRCSSQSGHNTVSWYQQALGQGPQFIFQYYREEENGRGNFPPRFSGLQFPNYSSELNVNALELDDSALYLCASSGRDSNEQYFGPGTRLTVT.

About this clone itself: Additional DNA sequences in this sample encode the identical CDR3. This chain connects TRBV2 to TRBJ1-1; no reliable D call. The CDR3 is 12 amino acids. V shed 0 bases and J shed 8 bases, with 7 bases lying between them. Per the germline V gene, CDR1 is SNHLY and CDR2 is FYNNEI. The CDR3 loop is CASSEARAEAFF. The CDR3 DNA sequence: TGTGCCAGCAGTGAAGCGCGTGCCGAAGCTTTCTTT.

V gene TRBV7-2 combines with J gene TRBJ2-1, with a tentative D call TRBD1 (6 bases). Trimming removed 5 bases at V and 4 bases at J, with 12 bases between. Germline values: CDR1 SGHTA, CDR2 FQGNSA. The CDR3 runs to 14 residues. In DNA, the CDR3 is TGTGCCAGCAGCCCTCGACAGGCTTACAATGAGCAGTTCTTC. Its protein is CASSPRQAYNEQFF. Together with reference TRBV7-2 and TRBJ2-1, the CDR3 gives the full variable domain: GAGVSQSPSNKVTEKGKDVELRCDPISGHTALYWYRQSLGQGLEFLIYFQGNSAPDKSGLPSDRFSAERTGGSVSTLTIQRTQQEDSAVYLCASSPRQAYNEQFFGPGTRLTVL.

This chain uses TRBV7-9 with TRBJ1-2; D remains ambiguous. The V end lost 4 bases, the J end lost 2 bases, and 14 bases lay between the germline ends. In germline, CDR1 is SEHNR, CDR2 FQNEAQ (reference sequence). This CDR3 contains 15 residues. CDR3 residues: CASSSTPSGNYGYTF. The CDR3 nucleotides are TGTGCCAGCAGCTCGACCCCCTCAGGAAACTATGGCTACACCTTC.